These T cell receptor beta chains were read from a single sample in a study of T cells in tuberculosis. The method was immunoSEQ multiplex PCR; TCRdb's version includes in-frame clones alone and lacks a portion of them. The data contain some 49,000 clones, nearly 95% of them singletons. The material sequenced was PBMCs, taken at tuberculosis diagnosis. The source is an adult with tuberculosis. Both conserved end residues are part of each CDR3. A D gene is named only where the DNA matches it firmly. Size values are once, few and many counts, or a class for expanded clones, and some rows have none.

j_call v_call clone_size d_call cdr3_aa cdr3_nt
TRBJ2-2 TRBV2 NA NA CASTRTANTGELFF TGTGCCAGCACTAGGACAGCGAACACCGGGGAGCTGTTTTTT
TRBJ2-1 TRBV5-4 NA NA CASSSQDGPSYNEQFF TGTGCCAGCAGCTCACAGGACGGCCCTTCCTACAATGAGCAGTTCTTC
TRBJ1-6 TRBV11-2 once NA CASSLADSPLHF TGTGCCAGCAGCTTAGCGGATTCACCCCTCCACTTT
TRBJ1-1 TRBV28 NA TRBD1 CASSQTTTGSRAFF TGTGCCAGCAGTCAAACGACGACAGGGTCGCGAGCTTTCTTT
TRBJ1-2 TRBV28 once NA CASSFRGGPNYGYTF TGTGCCAGCAGCTTCCGGGGGGGGCCCAACTATGGCTACACCTTC
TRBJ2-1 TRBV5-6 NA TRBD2 CASSGLAGIYNEQFF TGTGCCAGCAGCGGACTAGCGGGAATCTACAATGAGCAGTTCTTC
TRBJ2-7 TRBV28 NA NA CASRPRQASYEQYF TGTGCCAGCAGACCTAGACAGGCCTCCTACGAGCAGTACTTC
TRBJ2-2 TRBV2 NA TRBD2 CASRVAGGPIGELFF TGTGCCAGCAGAGTAGCGGGAGGGCCTATCGGGGAGCTGTTTTTT
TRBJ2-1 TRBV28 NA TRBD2 CASSPPGGSSYNEQFF TGTGCCAGCAGTCCTCCGGGCGGGAGCTCCTACAATGAGCAGTTCTTC
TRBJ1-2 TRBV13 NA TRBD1 CASSLGGQEANYGYTF TGTGCCAGCAGCTTAGGGGGACAGGAAGCTAACTATGGCTACACCTTC
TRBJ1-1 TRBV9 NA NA CASSDSRDTEAFF TGTGCCAGCAGCGATTCTAGAGACACTGAAGCTTTCTTT
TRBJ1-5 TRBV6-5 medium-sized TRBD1 CASSSGQHNQPQHF TGTGCCAGCAGCTCGGGACAGCACAATCAGCCCCAGCATTTT
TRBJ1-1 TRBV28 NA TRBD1 CASSLWDRGLRAEAFF TGTGCCAGCAGTTTATGGGACAGGGGGCTGAGGGCTGAAGCTTTCTTT
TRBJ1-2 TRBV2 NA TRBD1 CASSRSWTGDYGYTF TGTGCCAGCAGTCGATCCTGGACAGGGGACTATGGCTACACCTTC
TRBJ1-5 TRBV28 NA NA CASSFPGQFNQPQHF TGTGCCAGCAGTTTCCCCGGACAGTTTAATCAGCCCCAGCATTTT
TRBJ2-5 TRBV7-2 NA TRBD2 CASTSGRDRETQYF TGTGCCAGCACCAGCGGGAGGGATCGAGAGACCCAGTACTTC
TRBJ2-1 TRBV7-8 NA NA CAGGTANIASYNEQFF TGTGCCGGGGGGACAGCGAATATAGCATCCTACAATGAGCAGTTCTTC
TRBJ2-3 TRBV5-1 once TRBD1 CASSVGQLTDTQYF TGCGCCAGCAGCGTGGGACAGCTCACAGATACGCAGTATTTT
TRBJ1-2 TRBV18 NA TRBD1 CASSPPGQGGYTF TGTGCCAGCTCACCCCCGGGACAGGGTGGCTACACCTTC
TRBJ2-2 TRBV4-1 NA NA CASSQFLAVGGELFF TGCGCCAGCAGCCAATTCTTAGCGGTAGGCGGGGAGCTGTTTTTT